Below, one T cell receptor beta chain is given with its context. Antigen unknown. The authors ran a second PCR of 7 to 11 cycles using a sample-barcoded 5' primer and a J-beta primer mix. Every sample returned 2.5 million or more CDR3-containing paired-end reads. TCRdb passed the 5' RACE reads through MiXCR, listing each CDR3 protein once. The repertoire holds about 650,000 distinct CDR3 sequences, with roughly 32% as singletons. The data were obtained in a study of blood T cells in healthy people across ages. Study-wide findings and caveats: Long-lived donors exceeded aged donors in naive CD4+ cells and diversity. Estimated diversity that came from one million T cells was considered an underestimate.

Drawn from each donor were roughly 10 milliliters of peripheral blood. The receptor's source is a woman aged 80 or over in good health. Material for sequencing was blood.

In nucleotides, the CDR3 is TGTGCCAGCAGCAAAGTCGAGACAGGGGGCCAAAATGAGCAGTTCTTC. Translation: CASSKVETGGQNEQFF. This chain connects TRBV21-1 to TRBJ2-1; the table's D call, TRBD1, has no DNA check behind it. TRBV21-1 is given as a pseudogene. The CDR3 is 16 amino acids.